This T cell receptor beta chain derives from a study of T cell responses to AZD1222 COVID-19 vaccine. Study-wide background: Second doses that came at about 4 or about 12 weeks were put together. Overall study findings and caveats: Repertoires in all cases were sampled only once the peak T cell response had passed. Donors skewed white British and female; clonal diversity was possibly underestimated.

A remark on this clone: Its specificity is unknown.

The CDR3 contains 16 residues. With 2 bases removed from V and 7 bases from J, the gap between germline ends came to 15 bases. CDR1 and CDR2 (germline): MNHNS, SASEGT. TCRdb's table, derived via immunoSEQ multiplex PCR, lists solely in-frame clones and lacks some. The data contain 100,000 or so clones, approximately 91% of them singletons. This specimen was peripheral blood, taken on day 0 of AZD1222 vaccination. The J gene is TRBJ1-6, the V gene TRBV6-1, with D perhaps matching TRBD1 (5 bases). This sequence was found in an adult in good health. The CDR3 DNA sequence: TGTGCCAGCAGTGAATCCCCTGCTGGGGCCAATTCACCCCTCCACTTT. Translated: CASSESPAGANSPLHF.